The next 21 T cell receptor beta chains were all read from a single sample in a study of radiotherapy plus CTLA-4 blockade in lung cancer. Measured with immunoSEQ multiplex PCR; TCRdb has only the in-frame clones, and not every one. The sample comprises 45,000 to 55,000 clones, more than 65% of which are singletons, and 3.2% rests with the top ten. The source was peripheral blood, collected from a patient treated with radiotherapy plus ipilimumab. The receptor source for this set is a human donor with non-small cell lung cancer who had a partial response to radiotherapy plus ipilimumab.

The rearrangement uses TRBV6-1 and TRBJ1-3; a possible D gene is TRBD1 (5 bases). The germline CDR1 and CDR2 sequences are MNHNS and SASEGT. The CDR3 length is 16 residues. With 0 bases removed from V and 0 bases from J, the gap between germline ends came to 9 bases. CDR3 protein: CASSEAAGGSGNTIYF. CDR3 bases: TGTGCCAGCAGTGAAGCGGCCGGGGGCTCTGGAAACACCATATATTTT.

The rearrangement joins TRBV5-1 to TRBJ2-1, with TRBD1 matching over 11 bases. Germline CDR1 is SGHRS and CDR2 is YFSETQ. The length of the CDR3 is 15 residues. V shed 4 bases, J shed 7 bases, and the junction held 7 bases outside the gene matches. CDR3 nucleotide sequence: TGCGCCAGCAGCCCCGCCGGGACAGGGGGGAATGAGCAGTTCTTC. Translating it yields CASSPAGTGGNEQFF.

The V and J genes are TRBV6-1 and TRBJ2-7, with 9 bases fitting TRBD1. Germline CDR1 is MNHNS and CDR2 is SASEGT. CDR3 size: 15 residues. J lost 2 bases, V lost 11 bases, and 13 bases had no gene match. The CDR3 sequence: CAGAPMDRGTYEQYF. Written as DNA, the CDR3 is TGTGCCGGAGCCCCAATGGACAGGGGAACCTACGAGCAGTACTTC.

This chain links TRBV4-1 with TRBJ2-7; 10 bases align to TRBD1. J gave up 2 bases and V 2 bases, and 9 bases lay outside the gene matches. Germline CDR1 MGHRA, CDR2 YSYEKL. The CDR3 totals 17 residues. CDR3: CASSQTYGTGAPYEQYF. Written as DNA, the CDR3 is TGCGCCAGCAGCCAAACTTACGGGACAGGGGCCCCCTACGAGCAGTACTTC.

The V call is TRBV6-1, the J call TRBJ1-2; D gene ambiguous. Trimming cost V 6 bases and J 3 bases, with 14 bases left between them. Germline loops: CDR1 MNHNS, CDR2 SASEGT. The CDR3 sequence is 14 residues long. Here the CDR3 DNA reads TGTGCCAGCAGCCCCGGCGGGGTGGACTATGGCTACACCTTC. Residues: CASSPGGVDYGYTF.

In this sample, this clone turned up once. J is TRBJ1-1 and V is TRBV19; no reliable D call. The length of the CDR3 is 13 residues. V was clipped by 5 bases and J by 7 bases, with 14 bases between them. Germline CDR1 is LNHDA and CDR2 is SQIVND (reference sequence). CDR3 residues: CASSREGGGEAFF. The CDR3 region has the DNA TGTGCCAGTAGTCGAGAGGGCGGCGGTGAAGCTTTCTTT.

This clone was seen a few times. The V gene is TRBV7-6, the J gene TRBJ1-6; D perhaps matches TRBD1 (5 bases). This CDR3 spans 16 amino acids. V lost 1 base, J lost 7 bases, and 14 bases lay in between. CDR1 and CDR2 from the germline V gene are SGHVS and FNYEAQ. Here the CDR3 reads CASSLEPSGNNSPLHF. The CDR3 nucleotides are TGTGCCAGCAGCTTAGAACCCTCAGGGAACAATTCACCCCTCCACTTT.

V is TRBV7-9 and J is TRBJ1-5; no reliable D call. V lost 3 bases and J lost 2, with 11 bases in between. CDR3 length: 15 amino acids. Germline V gene sequence: CDR1 SEHNR, CDR2 FQNEAQ (reference sequence). CDR3 sequence: CASSFGELGNQPQHF. The CDR3 region has the DNA TGTGCCAGCAGCTTCGGGGAATTGGGCAATCAGCCCCAGCATTTT.

The chain has TRBV7-6 and TRBJ2-5; 13 positions agree with TRBD2. The V segment lost 2 bases and the J segment 5 bases; nucleotides outside the gene matches: 5. Germline V gives CDR1 SGHVS, CDR2 FNYEAQ. This CDR3 has 16 amino acids. The chain's CDR3 is CASSLMTSGGQETQYF. The CDR3 region has the DNA TGTGCCAGCAGCTTAATGACTAGCGGGGGGCAGGAGACCCAGTACTTC.

In its sample, this clone ranks as medium-sized (0.01 to 0.1%). The CDR3 coding sequence is TGTGCCAGCAGCGCCGGGGTAACTAGCCAAGAGACCCAGTACTTC. Its translation: CASSAGVTSQETQYF. V and J are TRBV9 and TRBJ2-5, with D possibly matching TRBD2 (5 bases). This CDR3 spans 15 amino acids. Trimming left V 3 bases short and J 1 base short, with 13 bases between. Germline values: CDR1 SGDLS, CDR2 YYNGEE.

The chain employs TRBV6-6 and TRBJ1-2, with TRBD1 identical over 9 bases. Trimming at V came to 5 bases and at J to 2 bases, leaving 6 bases not matched to a gene. The CDR3 is 15 residues long. Germline CDR1 reads MNHNY; CDR2 reads SVGAGI (reference sequence). The CDR3 spells CASSRTGEANYGYTF. The DNA of the CDR3 is TGTGCCAGCAGTCGGACAGGGGAAGCCAACTATGGCTACACCTTC.

The CDR3 bases are TGCGCCAGCAGCTCCAGCGGGAGGGAGACCCAGTACTTC. Translating it yields CASSSSGRETQYF. V usage is TRBV4-3 and J usage is TRBJ2-5; TRBD2 matches at 9 bases. J gave up 5 bases and V 5 bases, and 3 bases lay outside the gene matches. The CDR3 has 13 amino acids. Germline CDR1 LGHNA, CDR2 YSLEER.

The chain joins TRBV30 to TRBJ1-1; TRBD1 might be the D (6 bases). V lost 4 bases and J lost 8, with 14 bases in between. This CDR3 spans 12 amino acids. Germline CDR1 and CDR2: GTSNPN and SVGIG (reference sequence). This chain's CDR3 is CAWKGGGSEAFF. As DNA, the CDR3 is TGTGCCTGGAAAGGGGGAGGGTCCGAAGCTTTCTTT.

The V and J genes are TRBV7-9 and TRBJ2-2; tentative D call: TRBD1 (5 bases). Trimming stripped 2 bases from V and 4 bases from J, with 14 bases between. The CDR3 has 16 amino acids. The V gene's germline CDR1 is SEHNR and CDR2 FQNEAQ (reference sequence). The CDR3 bases are TGTGCCAGCAGCTTATTTGCAGGGCGATCCACCGGGGAGCTGTTTTTT. Translating gives CASSLFAGRSTGELFF.

This sequence joins TRBV9 and TRBJ2-2, with D unclear. CDR1 and CDR2 (germline): SGDLS, YYNGEE. Trimming pared 4 bases from V and 3 bases from J, leaving 7 bases between. The CDR3 sequence is 13 residues long. The CDR3 sequence is CASSLTYTGELFF. The CDR3 nucleotides are TGTGCCAGCAGCCTCACATACACCGGGGAGCTGTTTTTT.

The chain links TRBV6-5 to TRBJ2-7; 9 positions agree with TRBD1. The CDR3 sequence is 12 residues long. The germline V gene has CDR1 MNHEY and CDR2 SVGAGI. Germline trimming cut 10 bases from V and 5 bases from J; bases unmatched to any gene: 6. The CDR3 here is CATGDRDHEQYF. The CDR3 DNA sequence: TGTGCCACAGGGGACAGGGACCACGAGCAGTACTTC.

This clone has just a few counts. The genes are TRBV30 and TRBJ1-5; D is ambiguous. CDR3 length: 13 residues. CDR1 and CDR2 from the germline V gene are GTSNPN and SVGIG (reference sequence). V lost 6 bases and J lost 0, with 9 bases in between. The DNA of the CDR3 is TGTGCCTGCCGAACAGCTAGCAATCAGCCCCAGCATTTT. Its translation is CACRTASNQPQHF.

This chain joins TRBV6-5 and TRBJ2-5, with 7 bases identical to TRBD1. Germline trimming cut 5 bases from V and 10 bases from J; bases unmatched to any gene: 16. The CDR3 loop spans 15 amino acids. The V gene's germline CDR1 is MNHEY and CDR2 SVGAGI. The CDR3 DNA sequence: TGTGCCAGCAGTCCCCGACAGGGCTCGGCGAGGGGCCAGTACTTC. This codes for CASSPRQGSARGQYF.

The chain recombines TRBV15 with TRBJ2-3, with 7 bases matching TRBD1. V shed 5 bases and J 4 bases; nucleotides not matched to a gene: 9. Germline values: CDR1 LNHNV, CDR2 YYDKDF (reference sequence). This CDR3 contains 15 residues. DNA of the CDR3: TGTGCCACCAGCCGACAGGGCTCCCTCGCAGATACGCAGTATTTT. Translation: CATSRQGSLADTQYF.

V usage is TRBV7-9 and J usage is TRBJ2-7, with TRBD2 matching 7 bases. CDR1 SEHNR and CDR2 FQNEAQ come from the germline V gene (reference sequence). V gave up 5 bases and J gave up 6 bases; unmatched junction bases: 4. This CDR3 contains 12 residues. The CDR3 spells CASSGWGGEQYF. The CDR3, as DNA: TGTGCCAGCAGCGGCTGGGGGGGCGAGCAGTACTTC.

The rearrangement joins TRBV11-1 to TRBJ2-1, with 7 bases fitting TRBD1. The V gene end was trimmed by 6 bases and the J gene end by 6 bases; junction bases not matched to a gene: 5. The CDR3 covers 13 residues. Germline V gene sequence: CDR1 SGHAT, CDR2 FQDESV (reference sequence). The DNA of the CDR3 is TGTGCCAGCAGATGGACAGGATCCAATGAGCAGTTCTTC. It is translated as CASRWTGSNEQFF.